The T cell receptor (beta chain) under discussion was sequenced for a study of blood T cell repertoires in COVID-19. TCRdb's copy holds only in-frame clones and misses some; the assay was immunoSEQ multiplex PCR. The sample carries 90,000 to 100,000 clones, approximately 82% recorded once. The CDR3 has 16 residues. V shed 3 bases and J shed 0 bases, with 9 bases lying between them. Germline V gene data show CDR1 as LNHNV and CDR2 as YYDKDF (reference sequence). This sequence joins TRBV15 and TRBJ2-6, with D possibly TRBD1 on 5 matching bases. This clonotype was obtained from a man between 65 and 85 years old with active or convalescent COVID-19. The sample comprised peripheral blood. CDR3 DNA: TGTGCCACCAGCAGGGGGCAGGTCTCTGGGGCCAACGTCCTGACTTTC. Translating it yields CATSRGQVSGANVLTF. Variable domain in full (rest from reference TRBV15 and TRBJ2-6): DAMVIQNPRYQVTQFGKPVTLSCSQTLNHNVMYWYQQKSSQAPKLLFHYYDKDFNNEADTPDNFQSRRPNTSFCFLDIRSPGLGDTAMYLCATSRGQVSGANVLTFGAGSRLTVL.